This record concerns one T cell receptor beta chain sequence. Its matching antigen is unknown. There are 17 residues in the CDR3. CDR1 is LGHNT and CDR2 is FRNRAP in the germline V gene. V lost 0 bases, J lost 1 base, and 15 bases lay in between. The source of the sample is a study of cytomegalovirus exposure and HLA in healthy donors. Study background: Membership in the Caucasian-associated ancestry cluster was found for about four fifths of about 430 genotyped donors. The study, taken as a whole, reports: Altogether, 150 to 200 TCR beta chains were recorded as cytomegalovirus-associated. Later findings reportedly placed an Asian-associated ancestry cluster below the approximately 670-donor mean for N-insertions. Rates of TCR association differed by HLA locus in a later analysis, with DRB1 highest and HLA-C lowest.

PCR employed 60 Vbeta and 13 Jbeta primers. Measured with immunoSEQ multiplex PCR; TCRdb has only the in-frame clones, and not every one. The sample consists of about 150,000 clones, 70% of them appearing once. The material sequenced was PBMCs. The TCR sequence derives from a woman in her sixties in good health and CMV-seropositive. This chain joins TRBV12-5 and TRBJ1-1; a possible D gene is TRBD1 (6 bases). CDR3 amino acids: CASGLVRNLGGNTEAFF. For the CDR3, the DNA is TGTGCTAGTGGTTTGGTAAGGAACCTAGGGGGGAACACTGAAGCTTTCTTT.